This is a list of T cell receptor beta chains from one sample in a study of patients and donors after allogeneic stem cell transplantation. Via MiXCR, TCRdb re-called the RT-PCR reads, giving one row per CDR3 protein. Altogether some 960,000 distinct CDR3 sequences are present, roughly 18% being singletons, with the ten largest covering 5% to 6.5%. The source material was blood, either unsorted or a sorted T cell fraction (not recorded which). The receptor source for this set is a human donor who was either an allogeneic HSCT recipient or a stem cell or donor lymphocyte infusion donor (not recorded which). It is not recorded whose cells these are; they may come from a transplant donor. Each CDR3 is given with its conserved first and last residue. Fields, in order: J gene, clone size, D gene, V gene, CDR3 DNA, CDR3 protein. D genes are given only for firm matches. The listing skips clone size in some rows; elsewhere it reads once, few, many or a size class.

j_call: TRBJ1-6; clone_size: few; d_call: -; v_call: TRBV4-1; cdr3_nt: TGCGCCAGCAGCCAAGAAGGAGGCTCCTATAATTCACCCCTCCACTTT; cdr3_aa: CASSQEGGSYNSPLHF
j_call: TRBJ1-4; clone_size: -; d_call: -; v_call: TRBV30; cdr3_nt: TGTGCCTGGAGCAGCACAGGGTTGAATGAAAAACTGTTTTTT; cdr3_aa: CAWSSTGLNEKLFF
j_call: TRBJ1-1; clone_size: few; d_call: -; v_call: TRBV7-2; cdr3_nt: TGTGCCAGCAGCCGTGAACTAGGGGGGATGAACACTGAAGCTTTCTTT; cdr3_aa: CASSRELGGMNTEAFF
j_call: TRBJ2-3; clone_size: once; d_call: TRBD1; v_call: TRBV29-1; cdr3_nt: TGCAGCGTTGAAGGGACGGCGCGGACGGACAGGGGTAGCACAGATACGCAGTATTTT; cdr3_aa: CSVEGTARTDRGSTDTQYF
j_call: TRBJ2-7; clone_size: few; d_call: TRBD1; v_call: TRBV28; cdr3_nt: TGTGCCAGCAGACGACCAGGACAGGTCTACTCCTACGAGCAGTACTTC; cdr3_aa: CASRRPGQVYSYEQYF
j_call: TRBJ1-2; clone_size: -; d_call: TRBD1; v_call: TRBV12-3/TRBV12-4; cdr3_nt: TGTGCCAGCAGGCGACAGGGAGGTGATTCTGGCTACACCTTC; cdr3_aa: CASRRQGGDSGYTF
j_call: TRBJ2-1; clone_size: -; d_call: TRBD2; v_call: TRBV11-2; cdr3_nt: TGTGCCAGCAGCTTGGGACTAGCGGGATCCTGGAATGAGCAGTTCTTC; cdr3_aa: CASSLGLAGSWNEQFF
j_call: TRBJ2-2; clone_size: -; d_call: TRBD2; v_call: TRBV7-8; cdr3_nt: TGTGCCAGCAGCCCCAGTTTGGGGGAGGGAAGGACCGGGGAGCTGTTTTTT; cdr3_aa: CASSPSLGEGRTGELFF
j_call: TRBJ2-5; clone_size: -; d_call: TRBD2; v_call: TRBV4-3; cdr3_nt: TGCGCCAGCAGCCAAGTTTGGCGGGGGAGCCAAGAGACCCAGTACTTC; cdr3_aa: CASSQVWRGSQETQYF
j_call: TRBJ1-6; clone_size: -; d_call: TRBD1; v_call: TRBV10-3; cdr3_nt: TGTGCCATCAGCGAAACCGACAGGGGAGCATATTCACCCCTCCACTTT; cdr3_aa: CAISETDRGAYSPLHF
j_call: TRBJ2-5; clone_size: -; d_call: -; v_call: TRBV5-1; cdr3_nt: TGCGCCAGCAGCTTGCCGCCGGGTTACCAAGAGACCCAGTACTTC; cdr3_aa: CASSLPPGYQETQYF
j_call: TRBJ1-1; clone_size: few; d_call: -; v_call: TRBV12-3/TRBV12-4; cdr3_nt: TGTGCCAGCAGTTTTAAAGCAAACACTGAAGCTTTCTTT; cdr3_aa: CASSFKANTEAFF
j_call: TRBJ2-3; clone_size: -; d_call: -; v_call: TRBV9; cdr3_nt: TGTGCCAGCAGGAAGGGCGGTTACACAGATACGCAGTATTTT; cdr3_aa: CASRKGGYTDTQYF
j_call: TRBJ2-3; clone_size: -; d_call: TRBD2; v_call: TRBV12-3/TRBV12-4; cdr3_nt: TGTGCCACTGCGGCTAGCGGGAGAACAGATACGCAGTATTTT; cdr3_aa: CATAASGRTDTQYF
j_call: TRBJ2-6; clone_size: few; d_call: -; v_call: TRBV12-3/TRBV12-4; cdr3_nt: TGTGCCAGCACCGAAGAGTATAACTCTGGGGCCAACGTCCTGACTTTC; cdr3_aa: CASTEEYNSGANVLTF
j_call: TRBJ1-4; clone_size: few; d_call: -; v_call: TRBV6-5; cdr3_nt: TGTGCCAGCAGTTACTCGGTAGCTAATGAAAAACTGTTTTTT; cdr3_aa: CASSYSVANEKLFF
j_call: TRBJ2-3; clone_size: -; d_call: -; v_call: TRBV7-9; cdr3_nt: TGTGCCAGCAGCTTCAATCTAGCTCTGGGAACAGATACGCAGTATTTT; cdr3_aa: CASSFNLALGTDTQYF
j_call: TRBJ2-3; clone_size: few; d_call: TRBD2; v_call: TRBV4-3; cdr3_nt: TGCGCCAGCAGCCAGCCGGGACTAGAGGCGCAGTATTTT; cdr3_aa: CASSQPGLEAQYF
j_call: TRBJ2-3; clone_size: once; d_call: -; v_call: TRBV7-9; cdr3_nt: TGTGCCAGCAGCTTAACAGGCAGGGGCGCCGCAGATACGCAGTATTTT; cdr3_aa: CASSLTGRGAADTQYF
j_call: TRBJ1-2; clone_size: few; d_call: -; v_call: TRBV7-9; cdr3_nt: TGTGCCAGCAGCTTATCTCTGGGGGAACCCTATGGCTACACCTTC; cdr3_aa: CASSLSLGEPYGYTF
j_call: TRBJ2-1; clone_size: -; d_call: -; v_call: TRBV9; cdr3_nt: TGTGCCAGCAGCGTAGAGGGCGGGATGGGCGAGCAGTTCTTC; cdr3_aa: CASSVEGGMGEQFF
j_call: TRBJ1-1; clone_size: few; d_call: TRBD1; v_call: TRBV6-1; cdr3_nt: TGTGCCAGCACCGCGGGACAGCCTAACACTGAAGCTTTCTTT; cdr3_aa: CASTAGQPNTEAFF
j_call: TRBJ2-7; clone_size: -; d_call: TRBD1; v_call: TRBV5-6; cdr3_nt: TGTGCCAGCAGCCCGACAGGGGACCCCTACGAGCAGTACTTC; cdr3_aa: CASSPTGDPYEQYF
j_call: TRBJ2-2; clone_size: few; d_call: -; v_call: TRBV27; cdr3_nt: TGTGCCAGCAGTCCCTTCCACAGGAGTAACACCGGGGAGCTGTTTTTT; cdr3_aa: CASSPFHRSNTGELFF